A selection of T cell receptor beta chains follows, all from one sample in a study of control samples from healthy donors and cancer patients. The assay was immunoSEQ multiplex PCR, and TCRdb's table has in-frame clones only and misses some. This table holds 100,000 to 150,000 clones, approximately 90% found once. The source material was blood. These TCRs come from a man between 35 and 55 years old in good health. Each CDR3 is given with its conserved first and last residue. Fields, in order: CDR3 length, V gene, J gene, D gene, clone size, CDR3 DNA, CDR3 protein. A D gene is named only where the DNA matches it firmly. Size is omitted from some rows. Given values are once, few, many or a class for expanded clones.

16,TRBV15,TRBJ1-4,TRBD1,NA,TGTGCCACCAGCAGAGGGAACAGGGGTCAAAGTGAAAAACTGTTTTTT,CATSRGNRGQSEKLFF
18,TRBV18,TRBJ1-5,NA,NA,TGTGCCAGCTCCCCCCAGGCGAGTTCCCCACAGGGAGATCAGCCCCAGCATTTT,CASSPQASSPQGDQPQHF
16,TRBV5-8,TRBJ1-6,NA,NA,TGTGCCAGCAGCTTGGTCGCGGGACCCTATAATTCACCCCTCCACTTT,CASSLVAGPYNSPLHF
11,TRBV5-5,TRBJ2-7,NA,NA,TGTGCCAGCAGCTTGAACTACGAGCAGTACTTC,CASSLNYEQYF
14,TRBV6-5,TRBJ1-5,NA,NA,TGTGCCAGCAGGGACAGCTATAGCAATCAGCCCCAGCATTTT,CASRDSYSNQPQHF
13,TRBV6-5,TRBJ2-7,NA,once,TGTGCCAGCATCGGGGACGGTTCCTACGAGCAGTACTTC,CASIGDGSYEQYF
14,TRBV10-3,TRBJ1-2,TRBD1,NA,TGTGCCATCAGTTCAGGACAGGGAAACTATGGCTACACCTTC,CAISSGQGNYGYTF
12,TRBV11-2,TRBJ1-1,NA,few,TGTGCCAGCAGCTTAGTCTTCGGAGGGGCTTTCTTT,CASSLVFGGAFF
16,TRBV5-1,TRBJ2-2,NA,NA,TGCGCCAGCAGCTTGGGAACGACTCAACTAACCGGGGAGCTGTTTTTT,CASSLGTTQLTGELFF
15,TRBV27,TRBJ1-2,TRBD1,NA,TGTGCCAGCAGTCCCACTGGGGACAGGGCGGGTGGCTACACCTTC,CASSPTGDRAGGYTF
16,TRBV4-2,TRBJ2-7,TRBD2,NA,TGTGCCAGCAGCCAAGATGGCCTCGGGGGGGTAGGGGAGCAGTACTTC,CASSQDGLGGVGEQYF
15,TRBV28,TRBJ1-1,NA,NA,TGTGCCAGCAGTGCGGTCTCTTTCATGAACACTGAAGCTTTCTTT,CASSAVSFMNTEAFF
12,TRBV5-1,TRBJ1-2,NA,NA,TGCGCCAGCAGCTTGGACGACAGGGGCTACACCTTC,CASSLDDRGYTF
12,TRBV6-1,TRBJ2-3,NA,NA,TGTGCCAGCAGTGACGCCTCCGGGAAGCAGTATTTT,CASSDASGKQYF
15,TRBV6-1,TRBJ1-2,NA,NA,TGTGCCAGCAGTGAAGATACCAGATATAACTATGGCTACACCTTC,CASSEDTRYNYGYTF
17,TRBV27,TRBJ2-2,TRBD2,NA,TGTGCCAGCAGTTTATGGGGCGGGGGGGGCGATAGCGGGGAGCTGTTTTTT,CASSLWGGGGDSGELFF
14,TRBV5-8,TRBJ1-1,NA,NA,TGTGCCAGCAGCTTTAGGCTTCTGAACACTGAAGCTTTCTTT,CASSFRLLNTEAFF
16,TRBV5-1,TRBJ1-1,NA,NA,TGCGCCAGCAGCTTCGGGTCCCTGGACAGGAACACTGAAGCTTTCTTT,CASSFGSLDRNTEAFF
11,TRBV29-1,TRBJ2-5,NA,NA,TGCAGCGTTGCAGAGATAGAGACCCAGTACTTC,CSVAEIETQYF
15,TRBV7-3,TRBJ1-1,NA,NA,TGTGCCAGCAGCGCGTTCGGGGGCACGAACACTGAAGCTTTCTTT,CASSAFGGTNTEAFF
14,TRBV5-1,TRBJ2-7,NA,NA,TGCGCCAGCAGCTTGGATGGGGGGCCCTACGAGCAGTACTTC,CASSLDGGPYEQYF
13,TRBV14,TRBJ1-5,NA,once,TGTGCCAGCAGGTTGGACTCGAATTGGCCCCAGCATTTT,CASRLDSNWPQHF
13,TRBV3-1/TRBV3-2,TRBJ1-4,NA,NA,TGTGCCAGCAGCCTTCACGGGACTGAAAAACTGTTTTTT,CASSLHGTEKLFF
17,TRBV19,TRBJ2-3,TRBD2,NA,TGTGCCAGTAGTATCGGGGCAGCGGGGGCTAGCACAGATACGCAGTATTTT,CASSIGAAGASTDTQYF
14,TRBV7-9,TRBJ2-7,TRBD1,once,TGTGCCAGCGGCCGGACAGGGATCGCCTACGAGCAGTACTTC,CASGRTGIAYEQYF
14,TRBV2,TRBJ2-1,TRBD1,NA,TGTGCCAGCAGTGTGGAGGGACAGGGAGGTGAGCAGTTCTTC,CASSVEGQGGEQFF
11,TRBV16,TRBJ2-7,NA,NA,TGTGCCAGCAGCCAATCTTACGAGCAGTACTTC,CASSQSYEQYF
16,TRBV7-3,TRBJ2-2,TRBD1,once,TGTGCCAGCAGCCGAGACAGGGGGCGGGACACCGGGGAGCTGTTTTTT,CASSRDRGRDTGELFF
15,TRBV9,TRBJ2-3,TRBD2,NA,TGTGCCAGCAGCGTGGGACTAGCGCGTTCAGATACGCAGTATTTT,CASSVGLARSDTQYF
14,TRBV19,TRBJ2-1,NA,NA,TGTGCCAGTAACCCTCCCGGCTCCTACAATGAGCAGTTCTTC,CASNPPGSYNEQFF
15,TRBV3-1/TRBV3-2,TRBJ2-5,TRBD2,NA,TGTGCCAGCAGCCCTTTTAGCGGGGAACAAGAGACCCAGTACTTC,CASSPFSGEQETQYF
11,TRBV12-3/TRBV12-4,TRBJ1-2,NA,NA,TGTGCCAGCAGTATTCGTGGGGGCTACACCTTC,CASSIRGGYTF
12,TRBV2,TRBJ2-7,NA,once,TGTGCCAGCAGTGTTGGAGGGAGGGAGCAGTACTTC,CASSVGGREQYF
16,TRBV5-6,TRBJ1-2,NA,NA,TGTGCCAGCAGCCGGGCGACAGCCCCTTCTAACTATGGCTACACCTTC,CASSRATAPSNYGYTF
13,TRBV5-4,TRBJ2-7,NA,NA,TGTGCCAGCAGCTTTGGCAGCTCCTACGAGCAGTACTTC,CASSFGSSYEQYF
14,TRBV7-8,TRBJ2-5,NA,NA,TGTGCCAGCAGCCCCCGGGACTCTCAAGGGACCCAGTACTTC,CASSPRDSQGTQYF
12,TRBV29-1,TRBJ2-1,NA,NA,TGCAGCGTTGAAAGGGGGAACAATGAGCAGTTCTTC,CSVERGNNEQFF
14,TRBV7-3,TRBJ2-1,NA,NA,TGTGCCAGCAGCCCCTCTGGGGCCTACAATGAGCAGTTCTTC,CASSPSGAYNEQFF
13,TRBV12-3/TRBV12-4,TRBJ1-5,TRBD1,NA,TGTGCCAGCAGCACAGGGGATAATCAGCCCCAGCATTTT,CASSTGDNQPQHF
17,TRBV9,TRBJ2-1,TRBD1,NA,TGTGCCAGCAGCGCGGGACAGGGGGCGCAGGATTACAATGAGCAGTTCTTC,CASSAGQGAQDYNEQFF
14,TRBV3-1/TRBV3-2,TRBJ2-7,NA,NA,TGTGCCAGCAGCCAAGTAAGACAGTTGTCTGAGCAGTACTTC,CASSQVRQLSEQYF
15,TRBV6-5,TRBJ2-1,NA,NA,TGTGCCAGCAGTTCCCAACCAATGAGATTTGGGGAGCAGTTCTTC,CASSSQPMRFGEQFF
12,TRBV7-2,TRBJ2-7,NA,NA,TGTGCCAGTCCCCGAGGCAAGGGCGAGCAGTACTTC,CASPRGKGEQYF
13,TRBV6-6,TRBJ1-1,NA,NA,TGTGCCAGCAGTTACACAATGAACACTGAAGCTTTCTTT,CASSYTMNTEAFF
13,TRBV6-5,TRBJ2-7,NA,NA,TGTGCCAGCAGTAACGGACAGAGCTACGAGCAGTACTTC,CASSNGQSYEQYF
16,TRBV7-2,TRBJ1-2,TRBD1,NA,TGTGCCAGCAGCACGAGATCAGGGGGCCCGGTTCGTGGCTACACCTTC,CASSTRSGGPVRGYTF
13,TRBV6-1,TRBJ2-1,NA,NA,TGTGCCAGCAGTGAAGTGGGTGAGAGTGAGCAGTTCTTC,CASSEVGESEQFF
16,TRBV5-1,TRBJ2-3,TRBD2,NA,TGCGCCAGCCACAGGTTAGCGGGGGCCTTCACAGATACGCAGTATTTT,CASHRLAGAFTDTQYF
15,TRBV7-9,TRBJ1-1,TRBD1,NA,TGTGCCAGCAGCTCACTGAATATAGGACAGGGGCGAGCTTTCTTT,CASSSLNIGQGRAFF